Below, 15 T cell receptor beta chains from the same sample are listed, as sequenced in a study of CD8 T cells in Susac syndrome. When the RNA was reverse transcribed, random hexamers were used with an input of roughly 0.5 to 1 ug. From the immunoSEQ multiplex PCR reads, TCRdb called clonotypes with MiXCR, one entry per CDR3 protein. The table includes roughly 80,000 distinct CDR3 sequences, 90% to 95% detected once. Material: CD8+ T cells from PBMCs. The receptor set was obtained from a human donor in good health.

The chain has TRBV7-6 and TRBJ1-2; D is unresolved. The CDR3 has 14 residues. Looked up from germline, CDR1 is SGHVS and CDR2 is FNYEAQ. V was cut by 2 bases and J by 6 bases, with 13 bases left in between. DNA for the CDR3: TGTGCCAGCAGCTTAAGGGAGTCGAAGGATGGCTACACCTTC. It specifies CASSLRESKDGYTF.

This sequence joins TRBV12-3 or TRBV12-4 and TRBJ2-7; no clear D gene. V was shortened by 3 bases and J by 0 bases, with 9 bases between the two germline ends. This CDR3 is built from 14 residues. CDR3 in amino acids: CASSLVLDSYEQYF. DNA for the CDR3: TGTGCCAGCAGTTTGGTCTTAGACTCCTACGAGCAGTACTTC.

The J gene is TRBJ2-2, the V gene TRBV4-1; a possible D gene is TRBD1 (6 bases). The germline gives CDR1 MGHRA, CDR2 YSYEKL. V was shortened by 4 bases and J by 5 bases, with 11 bases between the two germline ends. This CDR3 comprises 14 residues. The CDR3 loop reads CASSLRGSTGELFF. In nucleotides, the CDR3 is TGCGCCAGCAGCCTCAGGGGTTCGACCGGGGAGCTGTTTTTT.

The J gene is TRBJ1-2, the V gene TRBV30; D is uncertain. Trimming shortened V by 1 base and J by 4 bases, and 22 bases separated the two germline ends. CDR1 and CDR2 from the germline V gene are GTSNPN and SVGIG (reference sequence). This CDR3 comprises 17 residues. The CDR3 region is CAWSALGTEATRYGYTF. The CDR3 DNA reads TGTGCCTGGAGTGCCCTCGGAACTGAGGCAACTCGCTATGGCTACACCTTC. The full variable domain, rest sourced from reference TRBV30 and TRBJ1-2, is SQTIHQWPATLVQPVGSPLSLECTVEGTSNPNLYWYRQAAGRGLQLLFYSVGIGQISSEVPQNLSASRPQDRQFILSSKKLLLSDSGFYLCAWSALGTEATRYGYTFGSGTRLTVV.

The chain joins TRBV11-2 to TRBJ2-3; no firm D call. This CDR3 contains 13 residues. Trimming cost V 5 bases and J 2 bases, with 8 bases left between them. Per the germline V gene, CDR1 is SGHAT and CDR2 is FQNNGV. CDR3 amino acids: CASSHWDTDTQYF. CDR3 coding DNA: TGTGCCAGCAGCCACTGGGACACAGATACGCAGTATTTT.

The count of this clonotype is one. The rearrangement links TRBV19 to TRBJ1-6; 7 nucleotides match TRBD1. Germline-derived CDR1 and CDR2 are LNHDA and SQIVND (reference sequence). Germline trimming cut 3 bases from V and 7 bases from J; bases unmatched to any gene: 6. The CDR3 runs 15 residues. The CDR3 nucleotides are TGTGCCAGTAGTATCGGCCGGGACAGAAATTCACCCCTCCACTTT. This translates into CASSIGRDRNSPLHF.

The chain carries TRBV9 and TRBJ2-3; a weak D match, TRBD1 (6 bases). The CDR3 has 15 amino acids. Germline V CDR1 and CDR2: SGDLS, YYNGEE. Trimming took off 5 bases at V and 6 bases at J, with 19 bases between the two ends. The CDR3 coding sequence is TGTGCCAGCAGTGAGGAAACAGGGTATGGGGATACGCAGTATTTT. The encoded protein is CASSEETGYGDTQYF.

The chain carries TRBV19 and TRBJ2-1; TRBD2 agrees at 9 bases. This CDR3 comprises 16 residues. The ends lost 3 bases at V and 0 bases at J; junction bases unmatched: 3. CDR1 is LNHDA, CDR2 SQIVND, per germline (reference sequence). This CDR3 is CASSISGSSSYNEQFF. The CDR3 DNA is TGTGCCAGTAGTATTAGCGGGAGTTCCTCCTACAATGAGCAGTTCTTC.

This clonotype was observed a few times. The chain joins TRBV14 to TRBJ1-2; D is unresolved. There are 13 residues in the CDR3. The V gene lost 4 bases and the J gene lost 2 bases, with 8 bases spanning the gap. From germline, CDR1 is SGHDN and CDR2 FVKESK. The CDR3 sequence: CASSLEPNYGYTF. The CDR3 coding sequence is TGTGCCAGCAGCCTGGAACCGAACTATGGCTACACCTTC.

This chain connects TRBV24-1 to TRBJ2-1; 14 bases map to TRBD2. Germline V gives CDR1 KGHDR, CDR2 SFDVKD. CDR3 length: 17 amino acids. With 4 bases clipped from V and 5 bases from J, the junction kept 6 bases outside the gene matches. The CDR3 region has the DNA TGTGCCACCAGTGACCCGGGACTAGCGGGGGTGGACAATGAGCAGTTCTTC. It encodes CATSDPGLAGVDNEQFF.

V and J are TRBV7-2 and TRBJ2-5; 15 bases line up with TRBD2. V lost 5 bases to trimming and J lost 0 bases; unmatched junction nucleotides: 7. Germline V CDR1 and CDR2: SGHTA, FQGNSA. CDR3 length equals 18 residues. This CDR3 is CASSDGLAGGMYQETQYF. The CDR3 nucleotides are TGTGCCAGCAGCGATGGACTAGCGGGGGGGATGTACCAAGAGACCCAGTACTTC.

This chain links TRBV15 with TRBJ2-1; 10 nucleotides align to TRBD2. Germline CDR1 and CDR2: LNHNV and YYDKDF (reference sequence). The CDR3 is made up of 15 amino acids. Unmatched junction bases numbered 6, after V lost 3 bases and J lost 7 bases. This chain's CDR3 is CATSSARTSGNEQFF. The CDR3 DNA sequence: TGTGCCACCAGCAGCGCCCGGACTAGCGGAAATGAGCAGTTCTTC.

V is TRBV20-1 and J is TRBJ1-2, with 8 bases that match TRBD1. V dropped 3 bases and J dropped 8; count of bases not matched to a gene: 8. The germline gives CDR1 DFQATT, CDR2 SNEGSKA (reference sequence). The CDR3 loop spans 13 amino acids. CDR3 coding DNA: TGCAGTGCTAGTTTTCAGGGGGCTGTCGGCTACACCTTC. Translated: CSASFQGAVGYTF.

The chain links TRBV29-1 to TRBJ2-5; the D gene could be TRBD1 or TRBD2 (6 bases each). Trimming shortened V by 1 base and J by 5 bases, and 11 bases separated the two germline ends. The CDR3 totals 13 residues. Germline V lookup: CDR1 SQVTM, CDR2 ANQGSEA. The CDR3 protein is CSVEGGAEETQYF. In nucleotides, the CDR3 is TGCAGCGTTGAAGGGGGGGCCGAGGAGACCCAGTACTTC.

This clonotype was detected once. This chain links TRBV28 with TRBJ2-7; D not certain. The CDR3 extends over 15 amino acids. The germline V gene has CDR1 MDHEN and CDR2 SYDVKM. V was trimmed by 2 bases and J by 1 base, leaving 12 bases between them. The CDR3 DNA is TGTGCCAGCAGTTTAGGGCATGACGGATCCTACGAGCAGTACGTC. Translating gives CASSLGHDGSYEQYV.